Reported below is one TCR beta chain. The V gene lost 7 bases and the J gene lost 4 bases, with 13 bases spanning the gap. Germline V gene data show CDR1 as LNHDA and CDR2 as SQIVND (reference sequence). The CDR3 is 13 amino acids. The data are from a study of T cell changes during pregnancy in multiple sclerosis. Data came from immunoSEQ multiplex PCR; TCRdb stores just in-frame clones and leaves some out. The sample shows over 50,000 clones, approximately 88% of them seen only once. This sample comprised peripheral blood, obtained in the first trimester of pregnancy. This chain uses TRBV19 with TRBJ2-5; D may be TRBD2 (5 bases). The receptor was isolated from a female donor with multiple sclerosis, enrolled in a pregnancy study. CDR3 nucleotide sequence: TGTGCCAGTACCGTGGGAGTAGGAGAGACCCAGTACTTC. Protein product: CASTVGVGETQYF.